These 12 T cell receptor beta chains originate from one sample sequenced in a study of T cells in women clearing cervical HPV infection. TCRdb's copy holds only in-frame clones and misses some; the assay was immunoSEQ multiplex PCR. This table lists 45,000 to 55,000 clones. Source material: blood buffy coat. These receptors originate from a woman between 18 and 75 years old with a cervical HPV16 infection that either progressed to CIN3+ or cleared (not recorded which).

To note about this clone: From the germline J gene comes the end of the CDR3, since the read stops 3 residues before it. This chain joins TRBV6-2 or TRBV6-3 and TRBJ2-1; 8 bases fit TRBD2. Germline assignment: CDR1 MNHEY and CDR2 SVGEGT. The CDR3 covers 16 residues. Trimming removed 6 bases from V and 0 bases from J; junction bases left unmatched: 7. CDR3 sequence: CASRPSGGRSYNEQFF. The sequenced part of the CDR3 DNA is TGTGCCAGCAGACCCAGCGGGGGCCGCTCCTACAATGAG.

Note on this clone: The sequence runs out 3 residues before the end of the CDR3; the remainder is reconstructed from the germline J gene. The chain has TRBV13 and TRBJ1-3, with 8 bases matching TRBD1. Germline CDR1 and CDR2: PRHDT and FYEKMQ (reference sequence). The CDR3 contains 15 residues. V gave up 6 bases and J gave up 4 bases; unmatched junction bases: 8. This CDR3 reads CASRQTGTGGNTIYF. The sequenced CDR3 bases are TGTGCCAGCAGGCAAACCGGGACAGGAGGAAACACC.

As concerns this clone: The CDR3 end falls 3 residues outside the read, so it is completed with the germline J gene. The V call is TRBV10-2, the J call TRBJ1-5; weak D call: TRBD1 (6 bases). The CDR3 loop spans 13 amino acids. The V gene's germline CDR1 is WSHSY and CDR2 SAAADI. Trimming stripped 8 bases from V and 3 bases from J, with 11 bases between. The sequenced part of the CDR3 DNA is TGCGCCAGCCTTGACAGGTTCAATCAGCCC. It is translated as CASLDRFNQP. The whole CDR3 sequence is CASLDRFNQPQHF.

Remarks on this clone: The read ends 3 residues early relative to the CDR3; the germline J gene fills the gap. The chain combines TRBV29-1 with TRBJ1-1; 7 bases align to TRBD1. CDR1 is SQVTM, CDR2 ANQGSEA, per germline. The CDR3 has 16 residues. The trim removed 0 bases at V and 4 bases at J, leaving 11 bases unmatched. The CDR3 DNA, read in part, is TGCAGCGTTGAAGACTTGACAGGGATGATGAGCACTGAA. It specifies CSVEDLTGMMSTE. The full CDR3 is CSVEDLTGMMSTEAFF.

Concerning this clone itself: The read falls 3 residues short of the CDR3 end, and the missing part is taken from the germline J gene. V and J are TRBV7-2 and TRBJ1-6, with 9 bases lining up with TRBD1. The germline V gene has CDR1 SGHTA and CDR2 FQGNSA. The CDR3 is made up of 15 amino acids. Germline trimming cut 1 base from V and 5 bases from J; bases unmatched to any gene: 0. Here the CDR3 reads CASSLGDRDNSPLHF. The part of the CDR3 DNA that was read is TGTGCCAGCAGCTTAGGGGACAGGGATAATTCACCC. The whole variable domain, remainder taken from reference TRBV7-2 and TRBJ1-6, is GAGVSQSPSNKVTEKGKDVELRCDPISGHTALYWYRQSLGQGLEFLIYFQGNSAPDKSGLPSDRFSAERTGGSVSTLTIQRTQQEDSAVYLCASSLGDRDNSPLHFGNGTRLTVT.

Regarding this clone: The CDR3 goes on 3 residues after the read ends, and that part is filled in from the germline J gene. The chain combines TRBV5-1 with TRBJ2-5, with 7 bases matching TRBD1. The CDR3 runs to 17 residues. Germline trimming cut 2 bases from V and 3 bases from J; bases unmatched to any gene: 13. CDR1 SGHRS and CDR2 YFSETQ come from the germline V gene. This CDR3 is CASSFGRQGFYKETQYF. CDR3 DNA, as far as it was read: TGCGCCAGCAGCTTTGGGAGACAGGGCTTTTATAAAGAGACC.

Notes on this clone: The read terminates 3 residues before the CDR3 end, so the remaining end is supplied by the germline J gene. The V call is TRBV20-1, the J call TRBJ2-3; 10 bases match TRBD2. The V and J ends lost 6 bases and 0 bases, in that order; junction bases with no gene match: 15. The CDR3 covers 18 residues. The germline CDR1 and CDR2 sequences are DFQATT and SNEGSKA (reference sequence). CDR3 residues: CSAVSGLAGETSTDTQYF. Partial CDR3 DNA: TGCAGTGCCGTAAGTGGGCTAGCGGGGGAGACTAGCACAGATACG.

A note on this clone: The read halts 3 residues ahead of the CDR3 end, with the missing end drawn from the germline J gene. J is TRBJ2-7 and V is TRBV11-2; 10 bases align to TRBD1. Germline CDR1 SGHAT, CDR2 FQNNGV. The V segment lost 5 bases and the J segment 4 bases; nucleotides outside the gene matches: 5. The CDR3 contains 14 residues. This CDR3 reads CASSRDRGPYEQYF. Incomplete CDR3 DNA: TGTGCCAGCAGCCGGGACAGGGGACCTTACGAG.

On this clone itself: The missing CDR3 end, 3 residues past where the read stops, is filled in from the germline J gene. The genes are TRBV20-1 and TRBJ2-1; 10 bases agree with TRBD2. From germline, CDR1 is DFQATT and CDR2 SNEGSKA (reference sequence). V shed 3 bases and J 2 bases; nucleotides not matched to a gene: 1. This CDR3 has 14 residues. The CDR3: CSASLAGAYNEQFF. The sequenced part of the CDR3 DNA is TGCAGTGCTAGTCTAGCGGGAGCCTACAATGAG.

On this clone: The read terminates 3 residues before the CDR3 end, so the remaining end is supplied by the germline J gene. The genes are TRBV5-1 and TRBJ2-7; TRBD2 agrees at 8 bases. Germline V gives CDR1 SGHRS, CDR2 YFSETQ. The V gene end was trimmed by 7 bases and the J gene end by 3 bases; junction bases not matched to a gene: 12. The CDR3 covers 15 residues. This chain's CDR3 is CASQLTSGSYYEQYF. CDR3 DNA, as far as it was read: TGCGCCAGCCAATTAACTAGCGGATCATACTACGAG.

On this clone: The sequenced fragment ends 3 residues before the CDR3 boundary, so the rest is inferred from the germline J gene. The chain uses TRBV20-1 and TRBJ1-2; D is undetermined. The V gene's germline CDR1 is DFQATT and CDR2 SNEGSKA (reference sequence). The CDR3 extends over 12 amino acids. The germline V and J ends were trimmed by 6 bases and 5 bases, with 13 bases remaining between them. The CDR3 is CSARNDIYGYTF. The part of the CDR3 DNA that was read is TGCAGTGCCCGGAATGACATTTATGGC.

As concerns this clone: Coverage ceases 3 residues before the CDR3 finishes, and the germline J gene fills in the end. J is TRBJ1-4 and V is TRBV6-1; D is possibly TRBD1 (5 bases). This CDR3 is 15 amino acids long. Trimming removed 4 bases from V and 8 bases from J, with 17 bases in between. CDR1 and CDR2 from the germline V gene are MNHNS and SASEGT. The DNA read from the CDR3 is TGTGCCAGCAGTGGCTTTGCGCAGGGTGAAGAAAAA. As protein: CASSGFAQGEEK. The full CDR3 sequence reads CASSGFAQGEEKLFF.